What follows describes a single T cell receptor beta chain. The length of the CDR3 is 13 residues. The germline V gene has CDR1 SQVTM and CDR2 ANQGSEA. V dropped 4 bases and J dropped 8 bases, with 17 bases sitting between them. The data belong to a study of T cells after yellow fever vaccination. TCRdb independently ran MiXCR on the 5' RACE reads; one entry per CDR3 protein. The profile shows roughly 330,000 distinct CDR3 sequences, roughly 4% of them singletons. The source was PBMCs, collected 5 days after the yellow fever booster vaccination. This rearrangement joins TRBV29-1 to TRBJ1-1; D is perhaps TRBD1 (5 bases). The clonotype originates from a man between 18 and 35 years old who received the YFV17D yellow fever vaccine. The CDR3 DNA is TGCAGCGTTGTATCAGGGCTCGGTAAGGAAGCTTTCTTT. It specifies CSVVSGLGKEAFF.